This T cell receptor beta chain was recorded in a study of blood T cell repertoires in COVID-19. The method was immunoSEQ multiplex PCR; TCRdb's version includes in-frame clones alone and lacks a portion of them. The sample has about 150,000 clones; roughly 85% are singletons. This CDR3 is 11 amino acids long. Unmatched junction bases numbered 0, after V lost 4 bases and J lost 6 bases. The germline CDR1 and CDR2 sequences are SEHNR and FQNEAQ (reference sequence). Sequenced sample: peripheral blood. The receptor comes from a woman aged 60-70 years with COVID-19, enrolled during active disease. J is TRBJ2-7 and V is TRBV7-9; 7 nucleotides align to TRBD2. The CDR3 loop reads CASSWEGEQYF. CDR3 DNA sequence: TGTGCCAGCAGCTGGGAGGGCGAGCAGTACTTC.